These T cell receptor beta chains were read from a single sample in a study of tissue T cells after allogeneic stem cell transplantation. TCRdb's table, derived via immunoSEQ multiplex PCR, lists solely in-frame clones and lacks some. This table holds 28,000 or so clones, about 89% found once. The material was blood, obtained before transplantation. Receptor source: a male donor older than 55 who later had graft-versus-host disease after an allogeneic stem cell transplant. Each CDR3 is given with its conserved first and last residue. Fields, in order: J gene, clone size, V gene, D gene, CDR3 protein, CDR3 DNA. A D gene is named only where the DNA matches it firmly. Not every row has a clone size; where given, it reads once, few, many or a size class.

J gene: TRBJ2-7
clone size: -
V gene: TRBV19
D gene: TRBD2
CDR3 protein: CASSSGLAGTSYEQYF
CDR3 DNA: TGTGCCAGTAGTTCAGGACTAGCGGGAACCTCCTACGAGCAGTACTTC

J gene: TRBJ2-3
clone size: -
V gene: TRBV7-9
D gene: -
CDR3 protein: CASSLGLATDTQYF
CDR3 DNA: TGTGCCAGCAGCTTAGGACTGGCGACAGATACGCAGTATTTT

J gene: TRBJ1-6
clone size: -
V gene: TRBV6-5
D gene: -
CDR3 protein: CASSTPGPFPLHF
CDR3 DNA: TGTGCCAGCAGTACTCCCGGGCCTTTTCCCCTCCACTTT

J gene: TRBJ1-5
clone size: few
V gene: TRBV6-1
D gene: TRBD1
CDR3 protein: CASSALDRGWNQPQHF
CDR3 DNA: TGTGCCAGCAGTGCCTTGGACAGGGGTTGGAATCAGCCCCAGCATTTT

J gene: TRBJ1-1
clone size: -
V gene: TRBV19
D gene: -
CDR3 protein: CASRTIERGLNTEAFF
CDR3 DNA: TGTGCCAGTAGGACCATTGAACGGGGTCTGAACACTGAAGCTTTCTTT

J gene: TRBJ1-2
clone size: once
V gene: TRBV19
D gene: TRBD1
CDR3 protein: CASSEGQGLLSYGYTF
CDR3 DNA: TGTGCCAGTAGTGAGGGACAGGGCCTCTTATCCTATGGCTACACCTTC

J gene: TRBJ2-3
clone size: once
V gene: TRBV5-4
D gene: TRBD2
CDR3 protein: CASSLRLADTDTQYF
CDR3 DNA: TGTGCCAGCAGCTTGCGACTAGCGGACACAGATACGCAGTATTTT

J gene: TRBJ2-7
clone size: -
V gene: TRBV3-1/TRBV3-2
D gene: -
CDR3 protein: CASSPRGYEQYF
CDR3 DNA: TGTGCCAGCAGCCCGAGGGGCTACGAGCAGTACTTC

J gene: TRBJ2-1
clone size: -
V gene: TRBV4-3
D gene: -
CDR3 protein: CASSQDLRGYNEQFF
CDR3 DNA: TGCGCCAGCAGCCAGGACTTACGGGGATACAATGAGCAGTTCTTC

J gene: TRBJ1-2
clone size: -
V gene: TRBV29-1
D gene: -
CDR3 protein: CSVEDPWEGKRNYGYTF
CDR3 DNA: TGCAGCGTTGAAGATCCTTGGGAAGGGAAGAGAAACTATGGCTACACCTTC

J gene: TRBJ1-2
clone size: -
V gene: TRBV7-2
D gene: -
CDR3 protein: CASSSTYGYTF
CDR3 DNA: TGTGCCAGCAGCTCCACCTATGGCTACACCTTC

J gene: TRBJ2-7
clone size: -
V gene: TRBV5-6
D gene: TRBD1
CDR3 protein: CASSLRGQGPYEQYF
CDR3 DNA: TGTGCCAGCAGCTTGAGGGGACAGGGACCCTACGAGCAGTACTTC

J gene: TRBJ2-7
clone size: -
V gene: TRBV6-2/TRBV6-3
D gene: -
CDR3 protein: CASSYSEVAGSEQYF
CDR3 DNA: TGTGCCAGCAGTTACTCCGAGGTCGCAGGGAGCGAGCAGTACTTC

J gene: TRBJ1-3
clone size: -
V gene: TRBV7-3
D gene: -
CDR3 protein: CASSLKGGRAMRNTIYF
CDR3 DNA: TGTGCCAGCAGCTTGAAGGGTGGCAGGGCTATGCGGAACACCATATATTTT

J gene: TRBJ2-5
clone size: -
V gene: TRBV5-4
D gene: -
CDR3 protein: CASSWGGGGEQETQYF
CDR3 DNA: TGTGCCAGCAGTTGGGGAGGAGGCGGGGAGCAAGAGACCCAGTACTTC

J gene: TRBJ2-5
clone size: -
V gene: TRBV4-3
D gene: TRBD2
CDR3 protein: CASSPSRGREETQYF
CDR3 DNA: TGCGCCAGCAGCCCCAGCCGGGGGAGGGAAGAGACCCAGTACTTC

J gene: TRBJ1-1
clone size: -
V gene: TRBV2
D gene: TRBD1
CDR3 protein: CASNRGQPNTEAFF
CDR3 DNA: TGTGCCAGCAACCGGGGACAGCCGAACACTGAAGCTTTCTTT

J gene: TRBJ2-3
clone size: -
V gene: TRBV15
D gene: -
CDR3 protein: CATSRENLNKVDTQYF
CDR3 DNA: TGTGCCACCAGCAGAGAAAATTTAAATAAGGTTGATACGCAGTATTTT

J gene: TRBJ1-5
clone size: -
V gene: TRBV5-1
D gene: -
CDR3 protein: CASSPDSSQPQHF
CDR3 DNA: TGCGCCAGCAGCCCAGACAGCTCCCAGCCCCAGCATTTT

J gene: TRBJ2-4
clone size: -
V gene: TRBV7-3
D gene: -
CDR3 protein: CASSLGRENIQYF
CDR3 DNA: TGTGCCAGCAGCTTAGGGCGGGAAAACATTCAGTACTTC

J gene: TRBJ2-5
clone size: -
V gene: TRBV6-2/TRBV6-3
D gene: TRBD1
CDR3 protein: CASSSGQTQETQYF
CDR3 DNA: TGTGCCAGCAGTTCGGGACAGACACAAGAGACCCAGTACTTC

J gene: TRBJ1-3
clone size: -
V gene: TRBV10-3
D gene: -
CDR3 protein: CAISQPGNTIYF
CDR3 DNA: TGTGCCATCAGCCAGCCGGGAAACACCATATATTTT

J gene: TRBJ1-4
clone size: once
V gene: TRBV3-1/TRBV3-2
D gene: TRBD1
CDR3 protein: CASSPGQGGEKLFF
CDR3 DNA: TGTGCCAGCAGTCCGGGACAGGGAGGTGAAAAACTGTTTTTT

J gene: TRBJ1-1
clone size: -
V gene: TRBV6-5
D gene: -
CDR3 protein: CASNKGWGNTEAFF
CDR3 DNA: TGTGCCAGCAATAAGGGTTGGGGCAACACTGAAGCTTTCTTT

J gene: TRBJ2-7
clone size: -
V gene: TRBV6-5
D gene: TRBD2
CDR3 protein: CASGTGGARDEQYF
CDR3 DNA: TGTGCCAGCGGAACGGGGGGGGCCAGAGACGAGCAGTACTTC

J gene: TRBJ2-2
clone size: once
V gene: TRBV5-1
D gene: TRBD2
CDR3 protein: CASSLTSTSGSTGELFF
CDR3 DNA: TGCGCCAGCAGCTTGACTAGTACTAGCGGCTCCACCGGGGAGCTGTTTTTT

J gene: TRBJ2-7
clone size: -
V gene: TRBV7-7
D gene: -
CDR3 protein: CASSLGANYEQYF
CDR3 DNA: TGTGCCAGCAGCTTAGGGGCCAACTACGAGCAGTACTTC

J gene: TRBJ2-7
clone size: -
V gene: TRBV6-2/TRBV6-3
D gene: TRBD2
CDR3 protein: CASSFPPGRAGGISYEQYF
CDR3 DNA: TGTGCCAGCAGTTTCCCCCCTGGACGGGCGGGAGGGATCTCCTACGAGCAGTACTTC

J gene: TRBJ1-1
clone size: few
V gene: TRBV6-5
D gene: -
CDR3 protein: CASSYRNTEAFF
CDR3 DNA: TGTGCCAGCAGTTACCGAAACACTGAAGCTTTCTTT

J gene: TRBJ2-3
clone size: -
V gene: TRBV29-1
D gene: -
CDR3 protein: CSVLVALTDTQYF
CDR3 DNA: TGCAGCGTACTCGTAGCCCTCACAGATACGCAGTATTTT